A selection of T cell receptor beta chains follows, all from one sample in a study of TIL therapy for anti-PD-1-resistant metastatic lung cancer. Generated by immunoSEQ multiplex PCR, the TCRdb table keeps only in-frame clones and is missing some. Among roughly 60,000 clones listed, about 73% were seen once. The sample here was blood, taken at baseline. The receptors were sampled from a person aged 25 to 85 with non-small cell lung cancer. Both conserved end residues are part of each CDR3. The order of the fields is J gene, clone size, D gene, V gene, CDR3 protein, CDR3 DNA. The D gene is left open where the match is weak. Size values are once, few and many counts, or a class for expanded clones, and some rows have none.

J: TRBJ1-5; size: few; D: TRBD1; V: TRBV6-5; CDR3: CASSSRQGRQPQHF; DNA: TGTGCCAGCAGTTCCCGACAGGGTCGACAGCCCCAGCATTTT
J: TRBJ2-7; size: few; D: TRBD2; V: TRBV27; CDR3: CASSLSVASGGAAYEQYF; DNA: TGTGCCAGCAGTTTATCGGTCGCTAGCGGGGGGGCCGCGTACGAGCAGTACTTC
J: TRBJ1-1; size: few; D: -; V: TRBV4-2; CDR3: CASSQVSGEAFF; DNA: TGTGCCAGCAGCCAAGTCAGCGGTGAAGCTTTCTTT
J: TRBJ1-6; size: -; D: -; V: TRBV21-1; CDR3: CASSKFGGNSPLHF; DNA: TGTGCCAGCAGCAAATTCGGAGGGAATTCACCCCTCCACTTT
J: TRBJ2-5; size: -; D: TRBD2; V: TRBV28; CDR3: CASSSLRGSSGMGETQYF; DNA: TGTGCCAGCAGTTCCCTTAGGGGTTCTAGCGGGATGGGGGAGACCCAGTACTTC
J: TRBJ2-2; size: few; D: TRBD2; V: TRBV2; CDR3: CASSGPTSGFGGELFF; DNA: TGTGCCAGCAGTGGGCCGACTAGCGGCTTCGGCGGGGAGCTGTTTTTT
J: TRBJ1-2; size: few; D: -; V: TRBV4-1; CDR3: CASSQDAGAFGYTF; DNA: TGCGCCAGCAGCCAAGACGCAGGGGCGTTTGGCTACACCTTC
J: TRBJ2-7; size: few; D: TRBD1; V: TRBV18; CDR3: CASSPTIFQGATPYEQYF; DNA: TGTGCCAGCTCACCGACGATTTTCCAGGGGGCTACGCCCTACGAGCAGTACTTC
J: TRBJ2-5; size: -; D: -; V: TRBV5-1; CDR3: CASSAGQQETQYF; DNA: TGCGCCAGCAGCGCCGGACAGCAAGAGACCCAGTACTTC
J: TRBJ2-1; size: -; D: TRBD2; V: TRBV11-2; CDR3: CASSLLSSGILSSYNEQFF; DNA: TGTGCCAGCAGCCTACTGTCTAGCGGGATACTTAGCTCCTACAATGAGCAGTTCTTC
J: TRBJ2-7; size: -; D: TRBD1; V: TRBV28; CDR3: CASSLSGTGGRYEQYF; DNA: TGTGCCAGCAGTTTATCCGGGACAGGGGGAAGGTACGAGCAGTACTTC
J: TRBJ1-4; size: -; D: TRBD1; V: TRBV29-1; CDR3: CSAGDRVSEKLFF; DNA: TGCAGCGCAGGGGACAGGGTTAGTGAAAAACTGTTTTTT
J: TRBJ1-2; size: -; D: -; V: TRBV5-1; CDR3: CASSSTQAWATGYTF; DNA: TGCGCCAGCAGCTCTACCCAGGCATGGGCGACCGGCTACACCTTC